The 20 T cell receptor beta chains below were found in one sample sequenced in a study of blood T cell repertoires in COVID-19. Data came from immunoSEQ multiplex PCR; TCRdb stores just in-frame clones and leaves some out. Here the sample spans nearly 300,000 clones, roughly 80% being singletons. Sequencing input: peripheral blood. These receptors were obtained from a human donor with COVID-19, enrolled during active disease. The donor label of this sample is uncertain.

J is TRBJ2-3 and V is TRBV2, with 12 bases aligning to TRBD2. V lost 4 bases, J lost 2 bases, and 13 bases stayed unmatched. CDR1 SNHLY and CDR2 FYNNEI come from the germline V gene. This CDR3 has 19 amino acids. The CDR3, as DNA: TGTGCCAGCAGTGTTTTCGGGAAGGGACTAGCGGGCTCCACAGATACGCAGTATTTT. Protein sequence: CASSVFGKGLAGSTDTQYF. Based on the CDR3 plus reference TRBV2 and TRBJ2-3, the full variable domain is EPEVTQTPSHQVTQMGQEVILRCVPISNHLYFYWYRQILGQKVEFLVSFYNNEISEKSEIFDDQFSVERPDGSNFTLKIRSTKLEDSAMYFCASSVFGKGLAGSTDTQYFGPGTRLTVL.

Only a few counts were recorded for this clone. The CDR3 loop reads CASQKGVSYEQYF. The CDR3 DNA is TGTGCCAGCCAGAAGGGGGTCTCCTACGAGCAGTACTTC. This sequence joins TRBV6-5 and TRBJ2-7; maybe TRBD1 (6 bases). The length of the CDR3 is 13 residues. V lost 8 bases, J lost 0 bases, and 11 bases lay in between. From germline, CDR1 is MNHEY and CDR2 SVGAGI.

Here the CDR3 reads CATSRSGTSGRREQFF. The DNA for the CDR3 is TGTGCCACCAGCAGATCCGGGACTAGCGGGAGGCGTGAGCAGTTCTTC. The chain uses TRBV15 and TRBJ2-1, with TRBD2 matching over 15 bases. Germline CDR1 and CDR2: LNHNV and YYDKDF (reference sequence). The CDR3 loop spans 16 amino acids. The V and J ends lost 2 bases and 9 bases, in that order; junction bases with no gene match: 5.

The chain combines TRBV25-1 with TRBJ1-2; 7 nucleotides agree with TRBD1. J gave up 8 bases and V 5 bases, and 8 bases lay outside the gene matches. The CDR3 runs to 13 residues. CDR1 is MGHDK, CDR2 SYGVNS, per germline. The CDR3 spells CASSQTGSSGYTF. CDR3 DNA sequence: TGTGCCAGCAGTCAGACAGGGAGTAGCGGCTACACCTTC.

The V call is TRBV5-1, the J call TRBJ1-6; D may be TRBD1 (6 bases). Germline loops: CDR1 SGHRS, CDR2 YFSETQ. This CDR3 contains 17 residues. V was shortened by 4 bases and J by 5 bases, with 19 bases between the two germline ends. The CDR3 DNA sequence: TGCGCCAGCAGCCGAGAACCCGGACAGAATAATAATTCACCCCTCCACTTT. It encodes CASSREPGQNNNSPLHF.

The chain carries TRBV9 and TRBJ2-3; maybe TRBD1 (5 bases). Germline lookup yields CDR1 SGDLS and CDR2 YYNGEE. With 0 bases removed from V and 2 bases from J, the gap between germline ends came to 10 bases. This CDR3 has 15 residues. Here the CDR3 reads CASSVAQGFTDTQYF. The CDR3 DNA sequence: TGTGCCAGCAGCGTAGCTCAGGGTTTCACAGATACGCAGTATTTT.

The J gene is TRBJ1-1, the V gene TRBV2; no reliable D call. The CDR3 runs to 13 residues. The germline V and J ends were trimmed by 11 bases and 0 bases, with 13 bases remaining between them. Germline V gives CDR1 SNHLY, CDR2 FYNNEI. CDR3 sequence: CASGELMNTEAFF. In DNA form, the CDR3 reads TGTGCCTCGGGAGAGCTTATGAACACTGAAGCTTTCTTT.

The chain carries TRBV7-9 and TRBJ1-4; D possibly corresponds to TRBD1 (5 bases). In germline, CDR1 is SEHNR, CDR2 FQNEAQ (reference sequence). This CDR3 is 16 amino acids long. The V end lost 6 bases, the J end lost 0 bases, and 14 bases lay between the germline ends. CDR3 DNA: TGTGCCAGCAGTCGAGTGGCGGGGGCAACTAATGAAAAACTGTTTTTT. It yields the protein CASSRVAGATNEKLFF.

This chain links TRBV11-2 with TRBJ1-4; D remains ambiguous. The CDR3 is 12 amino acids. The V gene lost 6 bases and the J gene lost 4 bases, with 6 bases spanning the gap. CDR1 is SGHAT and CDR2 is FQNNGV in the germline V gene. The CDR3 reads CASSLNNEKLFF. The CDR3 region has the DNA TGTGCCAGCAGTCTTAATAATGAAAAACTGTTTTTT.

This chain uses TRBV9 with TRBJ1-2; D gene ambiguous. The V end lost 2 bases, the J end lost 8 bases, and 10 bases lay between the germline ends. There are 12 residues in the CDR3. Per the germline V gene, CDR1 is SGDLS and CDR2 is YYNGEE. DNA for the CDR3: TGTGCCAGCAGCGTGGGAGGGAAAGGCTACACCTTC. The encoded protein is CASSVGGKGYTF.

The rearrangement links TRBV7-8 to TRBJ1-1, with D uncertain. Germline V gives CDR1 SGHVS, CDR2 FQNEAQ. This CDR3 is built from 11 residues. V was clipped by 4 bases and J by 5 bases, with 5 bases between them. The CDR3 reads CASSYKTEAFF. The CDR3 bases are TGTGCCAGCAGCTATAAAACTGAAGCTTTCTTT.

The chain joins TRBV5-1 to TRBJ2-7; 7 bases align to TRBD1. Germline assignment: CDR1 SGHRS and CDR2 YFSETQ. The J segment lost 3 bases and the V segment lost 0 bases, leaving 3 bases of the junction unmatched. The CDR3 length is 14 residues. The CDR3 DNA follows: TGCGCCAGCAGCTTGGCCGACAGGGACTACGAGCAGTACTTC. Protein: CASSLADRDYEQYF.

This clone was recorded once. The rearrangement links TRBV7-6 to TRBJ1-2; 11 bases are shared with TRBD1. Germline CDR1 and CDR2: SGHVS and FNYEAQ. This CDR3 region has 13 residues. V dropped 3 bases and J dropped 7; count of bases not matched to a gene: 1. The chain's CDR3 is CASSLGQGGGYTF. The DNA of the CDR3 is TGTGCCAGCAGCTTGGGACAGGGGGGTGGCTACACCTTC. Filled out from reference TRBV7-6 and TRBJ1-2, the complete variable domain reads GAGVSQSPRYKVTKRGQDVALRCDPISGHVSLYWYRQALGQGPEFLTYFNYEAQQDKSGLPNDRFSAERPEGSISTLTIQRTEQRDSAMYRCASSLGQGGGYTFGSGTRLTVV.

The gene calls are TRBV7-3 and TRBJ2-1; 10 nucleotides align to TRBD1. The CDR3 covers 16 residues. Germline lookup yields CDR1 SGHTA and CDR2 FQGTGA. V shed 4 bases and J 8 bases; nucleotides not matched to a gene: 11. The CDR3 bases are TGTGCCAGCAGCTCGGGAAGACAGGGGGCGTTGGATGAGCAGTTCTTC. Translation gives CASSSGRQGALDEQFF. Full variable domain (missing parts from reference TRBV7-3 and TRBJ2-1): GAGVSQTPSNKVTEKGKYVELRCDPISGHTALYWYRQSLGQGPEFLIYFQGTGAADDSGLPNDRFFAVRPEGSVSTLKIQRTERGDSAVYLCASSSGRQGALDEQFFGPGTRLTVL.

This chain links TRBV18 with TRBJ2-7; 7 bases map to TRBD2. V trimming: 3 bases; J trimming: 3 bases; junction bases outside the gene matches: 5. From germline, CDR1 is KGHSH and CDR2 LQKENI. This CDR3 contains 14 residues. The CDR3 sequence: CASSPRAGLYEQYF. The CDR3 nucleotides read TGTGCCAGCTCACCTCGAGCGGGACTCTACGAGCAGTACTTC. Based on the CDR3 plus reference TRBV18 and TRBJ2-7, the full variable domain is NAGVMQNPRHLVRRRGQEARLRCSPMKGHSHVYWYRQLPEEGLKFMVYLQKENIIDESGMPKERFSAEFPKEGPSILRIQQVVRGDSAAYFCASSPRAGLYEQYFGPGTRLTVT.

The rearrangement links TRBV28 to TRBJ2-2, with TRBD2 matching 14 bases. The CDR3 contains 14 residues. Germline CDR1 and CDR2: MDHEN and SYDVKM. The trim removed 6 bases at V and 6 bases at J, leaving 0 bases unmatched. CDR3 bases: TGTGCCAGCAGGACTAGCGGGAGGGCCGGGGAGCTGTTTTTT. Translating gives CASRTSGRAGELFF.

This clone occurred a few times. V gene TRBV5-4 combines with J gene TRBJ2-7; 9 bases agree with TRBD2. V shed 1 base and J 6 bases; nucleotides not matched to a gene: 2. The germline V gene has CDR1 SGHNT and CDR2 YYREEE (reference sequence). CDR3 length: 13 amino acids. The CDR3 spells CASSLRREGEQYF. The CDR3, as DNA: TGTGCCAGCAGCTTGCGGCGGGAGGGCGAGCAGTACTTC.

This CDR3 reads CASSLSRGSGDEQFF. The CDR3 DNA reads as TGCGCCAGCAGCTTGTCTCGGGGGAGCGGGGATGAGCAGTTCTTC. The chain couples TRBV5-1 to TRBJ2-1; TRBD2 aligns across 7 bases. This CDR3 region has 15 residues. Germline V lookup: CDR1 SGHRS, CDR2 YFSETQ. Trimming removed 1 base from V and 8 bases from J; junction bases left unmatched: 9.

In its sample, this clone was seen a few times. V and J are TRBV28 and TRBJ1-6; TRBD1 matches 7 bases. J gave up 7 bases and V 6 bases, and 6 bases lay outside the gene matches. This CDR3 has 14 residues. CDR1 and CDR2 from the germline V gene are MDHEN and SYDVKM. For the CDR3, the DNA is TGTGCCAGCAGCCAAGACAGGGTCAATTCACCCCTCCACTTT. Protein: CASSQDRVNSPLHF.

The V call is TRBV3-1 (or the pseudogene TRBV3-2), the J call TRBJ2-3; 10 bases align to TRBD2. The CDR3 covers 16 residues. Germline V CDR1 and CDR2: LGHDT, YNNKEL (reference sequence). V lost 4 bases, J lost 2 bases, and 6 bases stayed unmatched. CDR3 residues: CASSLSGREPTDTQYF. The CDR3 DNA is TGTGCCAGCAGCCTCAGCGGGAGGGAGCCCACAGATACGCAGTATTTT.